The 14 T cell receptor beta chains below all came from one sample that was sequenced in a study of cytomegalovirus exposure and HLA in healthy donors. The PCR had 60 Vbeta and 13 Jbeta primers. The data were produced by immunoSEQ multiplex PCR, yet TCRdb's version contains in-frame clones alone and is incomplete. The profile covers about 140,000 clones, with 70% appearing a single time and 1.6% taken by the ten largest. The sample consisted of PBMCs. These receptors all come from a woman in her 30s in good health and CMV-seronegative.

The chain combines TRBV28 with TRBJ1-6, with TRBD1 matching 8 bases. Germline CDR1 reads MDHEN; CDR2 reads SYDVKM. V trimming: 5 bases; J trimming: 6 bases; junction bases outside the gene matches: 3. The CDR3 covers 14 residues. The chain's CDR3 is CASSIQGVNSPLHF. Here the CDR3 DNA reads TGTGCCAGCAGTATACAGGGGGTTAATTCACCCCTCCACTTT.

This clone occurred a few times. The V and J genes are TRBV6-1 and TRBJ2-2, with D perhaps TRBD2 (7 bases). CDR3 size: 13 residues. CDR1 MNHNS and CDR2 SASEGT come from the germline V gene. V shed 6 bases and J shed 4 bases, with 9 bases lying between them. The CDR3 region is CASRRGGTGELFF. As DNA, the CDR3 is TGTGCCAGCAGAAGGGGGGGCACCGGGGAGCTGTTTTTT.

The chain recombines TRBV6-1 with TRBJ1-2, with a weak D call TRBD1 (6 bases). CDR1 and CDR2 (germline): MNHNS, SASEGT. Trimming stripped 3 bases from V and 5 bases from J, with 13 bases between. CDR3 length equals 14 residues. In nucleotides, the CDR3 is TGTGCCAGCAGTGAGGGGGGGGCTTATTATGGCTACACCTTC. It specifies CASSEGGAYYGYTF.

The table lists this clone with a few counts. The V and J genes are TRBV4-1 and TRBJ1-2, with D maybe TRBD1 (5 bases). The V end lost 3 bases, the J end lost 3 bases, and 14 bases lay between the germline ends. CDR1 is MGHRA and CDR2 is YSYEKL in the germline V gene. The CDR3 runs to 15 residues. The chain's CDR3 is CASSHIQGFDYGYTF. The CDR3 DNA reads TGCGCCAGCAGCCACATTCAGGGTTTCGACTATGGCTACACCTTC.

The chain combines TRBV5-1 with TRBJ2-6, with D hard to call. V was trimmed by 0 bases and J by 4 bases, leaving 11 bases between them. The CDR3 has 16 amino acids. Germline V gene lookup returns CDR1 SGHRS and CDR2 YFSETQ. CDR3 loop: CASSLGSGYGANVLTF. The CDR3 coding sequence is TGCGCCAGCAGCTTGGGATCGGGTTACGGGGCCAACGTCCTGACTTTC.

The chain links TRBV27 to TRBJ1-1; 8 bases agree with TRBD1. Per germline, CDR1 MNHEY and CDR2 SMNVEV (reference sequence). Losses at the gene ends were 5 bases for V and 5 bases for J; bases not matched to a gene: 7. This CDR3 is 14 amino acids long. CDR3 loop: CASSVDRDRTEAFF. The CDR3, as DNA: TGTGCCAGCAGTGTGGACAGGGATAGGACTGAAGCTTTCTTT.

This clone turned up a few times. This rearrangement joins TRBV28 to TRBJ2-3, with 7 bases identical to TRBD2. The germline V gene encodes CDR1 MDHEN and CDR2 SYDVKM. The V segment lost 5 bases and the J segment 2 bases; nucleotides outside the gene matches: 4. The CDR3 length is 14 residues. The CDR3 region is CASSGGGATDTQYF. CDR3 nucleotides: TGTGCCAGCAGTGGCGGGGGAGCCACAGATACGCAGTATTTT.

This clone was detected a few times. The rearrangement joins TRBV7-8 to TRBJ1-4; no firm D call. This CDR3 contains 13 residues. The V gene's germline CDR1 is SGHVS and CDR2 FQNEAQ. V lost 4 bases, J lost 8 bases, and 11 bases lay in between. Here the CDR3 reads CASSSHRVEKLFF. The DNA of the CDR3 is TGTGCCAGCAGCTCGCACCGGGTGGAAAAACTGTTTTTT.

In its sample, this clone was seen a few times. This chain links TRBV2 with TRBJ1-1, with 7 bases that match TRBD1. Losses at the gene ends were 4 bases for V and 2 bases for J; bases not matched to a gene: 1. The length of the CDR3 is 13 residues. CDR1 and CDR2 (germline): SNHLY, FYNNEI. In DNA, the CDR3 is TGTGCCAGCAGTGGGGACAGCAACACTGAAGCTTTCTTT. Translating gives CASSGDSNTEAFF.

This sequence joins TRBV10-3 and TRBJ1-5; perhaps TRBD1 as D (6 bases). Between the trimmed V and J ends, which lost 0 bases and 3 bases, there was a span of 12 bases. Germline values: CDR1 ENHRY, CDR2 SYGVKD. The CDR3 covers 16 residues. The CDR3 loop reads CAISESITGNNQPQHF. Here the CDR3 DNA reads TGTGCCATCAGTGAGTCGATTACAGGGAACAATCAGCCCCAGCATTTT.

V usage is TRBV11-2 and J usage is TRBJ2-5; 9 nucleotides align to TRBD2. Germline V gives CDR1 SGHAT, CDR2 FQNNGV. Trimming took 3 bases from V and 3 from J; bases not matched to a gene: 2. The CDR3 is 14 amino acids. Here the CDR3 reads CASSLLAGEETQYF. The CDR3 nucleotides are TGTGCCAGCAGCTTGTTAGCGGGAGAAGAGACCCAGTACTTC.

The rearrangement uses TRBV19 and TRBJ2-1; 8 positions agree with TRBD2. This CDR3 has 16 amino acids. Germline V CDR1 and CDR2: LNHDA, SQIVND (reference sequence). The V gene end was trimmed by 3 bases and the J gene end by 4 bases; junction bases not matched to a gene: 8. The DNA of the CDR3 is TGTGCCAGTAGTATGACACGGGGGGGTAGATACAATGAGCAGTTCTTC. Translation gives CASSMTRGGRYNEQFF.

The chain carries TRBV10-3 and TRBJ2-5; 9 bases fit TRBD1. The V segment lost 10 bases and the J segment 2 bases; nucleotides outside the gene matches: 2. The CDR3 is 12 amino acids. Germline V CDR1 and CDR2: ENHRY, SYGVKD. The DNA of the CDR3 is TGTGCCACCGGACAGGGGCAAGAGACCCAGTACTTC. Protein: CATGQGQETQYF.

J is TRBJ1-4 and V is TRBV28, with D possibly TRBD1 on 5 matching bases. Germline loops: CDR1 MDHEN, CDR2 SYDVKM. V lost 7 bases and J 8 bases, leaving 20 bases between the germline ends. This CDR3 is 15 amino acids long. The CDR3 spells CASTGTQWLGEKLFF. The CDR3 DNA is TGTGCCAGCACCGGGACTCAATGGTTGGGCGAAAAACTGTTTTTT.